This T cell receptor beta chain appears in the sequencing data of a study of T cells in Graves' hyperthyroidism and ophthalmopathy. J gave up 5 bases and V 4 bases, and 7 bases lay outside the gene matches. CDR3 length: 15 residues. Germline V gene sequence: CDR1 MNHNS, CDR2 SASEGT. RNA transcripts were the template for amplifying TCR beta CDR3 regions. Carried out on the TCR CDR3, a first-round RT-PCR used the HTBI primer set. MiXCR, applied by TCRdb to the multiplex PCR reads, yields one record per CDR3 protein. The repertoire holds roughly 420,000 distinct CDR3 sequences, 15% to 18% seen once, with 13% to 15% in the top ten.

The sample comprised blood. The chain uses TRBV6-1 and TRBJ1-3; the match to TRBD1 covers 8 bases. This TCR derives from a woman aged 18-29 years with Graves' hyperthyroidism. The DNA for the CDR3 is TGTGCCAGCAGTGTCGGACAGGGTGGTCGAAACACCATATATTTT. Protein sequence: CASSVGQGGRNTIYF.